The T cell receptor (beta chain) under discussion was sequenced for a study of early stage breast cancer tumors. Repertoires were generated with immunoSEQ multiplex PCR, while TCRdb's copy carries only in-frame clones and drops some. The repertoire holds fewer than 70,000 clones, 70% to 80% seen once, with 3% to 3.5% in the top ten. This clone was detected only a few times. The CDR3 has 18 amino acids. Germline-derived CDR1 and CDR2 are KGHSH and LQKENI. The V segment lost 2 bases and the J segment 2 bases; nucleotides outside the gene matches: 8. The J gene is TRBJ2-4, the V gene TRBV18; TRBD2 matches 11 bases. The TCR comes from a person aged 25 to 40 with breast cancer. Specimen: blood. CDR3 sequence: CASSPIAGGKGSKNIQYF. For the CDR3, the DNA is TGTGCCAGCTCACCAATAGCGGGAGGGAAGGGATCCAAAAACATTCAGTACTTC.